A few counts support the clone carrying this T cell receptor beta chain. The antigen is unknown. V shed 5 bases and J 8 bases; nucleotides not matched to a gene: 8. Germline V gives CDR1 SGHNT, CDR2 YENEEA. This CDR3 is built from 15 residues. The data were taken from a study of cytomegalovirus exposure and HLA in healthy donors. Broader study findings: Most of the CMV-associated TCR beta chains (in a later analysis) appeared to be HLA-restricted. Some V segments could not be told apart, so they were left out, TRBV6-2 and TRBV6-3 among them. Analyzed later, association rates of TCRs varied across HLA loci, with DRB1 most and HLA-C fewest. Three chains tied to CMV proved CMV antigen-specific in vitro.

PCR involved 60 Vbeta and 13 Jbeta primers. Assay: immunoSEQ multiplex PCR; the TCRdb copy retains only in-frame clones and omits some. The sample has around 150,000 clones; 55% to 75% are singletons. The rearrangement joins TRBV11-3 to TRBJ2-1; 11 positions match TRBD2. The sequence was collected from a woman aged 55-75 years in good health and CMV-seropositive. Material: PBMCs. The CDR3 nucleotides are TGTGCCAGCAGCCAGACTAGCGGGACGCTGGATGAGCAGTTCTTC. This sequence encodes CASSQTSGTLDEQFF.